This TCR beta chain is drawn from a study of cytomegalovirus exposure and HLA in healthy donors. With regard to this clone: The target antigen is unknown.

PCR amplification relied on 60 Vbeta primers (plus 13 Jbeta primers). Sequencing used immunoSEQ multiplex PCR; TCRdb keeps in-frame clones, though not all of them. The data show some 150,000 clones, 70% to 85% seen once. Study results and limitations: In a later analysis, productive TCRs from donors in an Asian-associated ancestry cluster reportedly carried fewer N-insertions than the cohort mean. The study dropped some indistinguishable V segments, TRBV6-2 and TRBV6-3 among them.

CDR3 length equals 17 residues. Trimming cost V 0 bases and J 1 base; bases outside gene matches: 1. The V gene's germline CDR1 is SGDLS and CDR2 YYNGEE. The chain is built from TRBV9 and TRBJ2-2, with TRBD2 matching 12 bases. Specimen: PBMCs. The receptor was derived from a male donor in good health and CMV-seronegative. The CDR3 coding sequence is TGTGCCAGCAGCGTAGTGGGACTAGCGGGGAACACCGGGGAGCTGTTTTTT. Its translation is CASSVVGLAGNTGELFF.